This is a list of T cell receptor beta chains from one sample in a study of T cells in Graves' hyperthyroidism and ophthalmopathy. TCRdb reprocessed the multiplex PCR reads with MiXCR, giving one entry per CDR3 protein. Of hundreds of thousands of distinct CDR3 sequences in the sample, just under 20% are singletons; the top ten hold roughly 47%. Sequences were obtained from blood. The origin of the receptors is a man aged 35-49 years with Graves' ophthalmopathy. Both conserved end residues are trimmed from each CDR3. A D gene is named only where the DNA matches it firmly. Clone size is shown for a subset of rows, as once, few, many or a class of expanded clone.

clone size: few
D gene: TRBD2
V gene: TRBV7-9
CDR3 protein: ASSRRYLAGGVGEQY

clone size: many
D gene: TRBD2
V gene: TRBV11-2
CDR3 protein: ASSPTSGGHTQY

clone size: many
D gene: -
V gene: TRBV30
CDR3 protein: AWSNRARLYTEAF

clone size: -
D gene: TRBD1
V gene: TRBV7-9
CDR3 protein: ASSLGRTGTASTDTQY

clone size: -
D gene: -
V gene: TRBV28
CDR3 protein: ASSPSLETPNTQY

clone size: once
D gene: -
V gene: TRBV3-1
CDR3 protein: ASSRLGQEGGANVLT

clone size: few
D gene: -
V gene: TRBV11-2
CDR3 protein: ASSSPVGFPYEQY

clone size: many
D gene: TRBD1
V gene: TRBV7-2
CDR3 protein: ASSYGQGGSPLH

clone size: few
D gene: -
V gene: TRBV9
CDR3 protein: ASSVRLLGANVLT

clone size: -
D gene: -
V gene: TRBV7-2
CDR3 protein: ASSRNFGTQY

clone size: -
D gene: -
V gene: TRBV7-2
CDR3 protein: ASSLLYRAYEQY

clone size: many
D gene: -
V gene: TRBV12-3/TRBV12-4
CDR3 protein: ASKLPGSHTEAF

clone size: many
D gene: -
V gene: TRBV6-1
CDR3 protein: ASSAPRGDEQY

clone size: -
D gene: TRBD1
V gene: TRBV10-1
CDR3 protein: ASSEAGTGLTLNEKLF

clone size: -
D gene: -
V gene: TRBV20-1
CDR3 protein: SQGSRTEAF

clone size: few
D gene: -
V gene: TRBV15
CDR3 protein: ATSRVTVPGNYGYT

clone size: many
D gene: -
V gene: TRBV2
CDR3 protein: ASSEALAKETQY

clone size: -
D gene: TRBD1
V gene: TRBV10-2
CDR3 protein: ASSEVPGGYEQY

clone size: few
D gene: -
V gene: TRBV6-1
CDR3 protein: ASKNGYTNTGELF

clone size: -
D gene: -
V gene: TRBV7-9
CDR3 protein: AYSPTGTDRETQY

clone size: many
D gene: -
V gene: TRBV2
CDR3 protein: ASWLMGSPLENIQY

clone size: few
D gene: -
V gene: TRBV19
CDR3 protein: ASSIFNPQGGYGYT

clone size: -
D gene: -
V gene: TRBV9
CDR3 protein: ASSVDWTPPGTDTQY

clone size: many
D gene: -
V gene: TRBV3-1
CDR3 protein: ASSQAGGQPQH

clone size: -
D gene: TRBD1
V gene: TRBV15
CDR3 protein: ATSRGGDRGHEQY

clone size: -
D gene: -
V gene: TRBV19
CDR3 protein: ASSFGTVGGDGYT

clone size: many
D gene: -
V gene: TRBV2
CDR3 protein: ASSEWGPRGNNEQF

clone size: -
D gene: -
V gene: TRBV7-9
CDR3 protein: ASSSRGVMPYEQY

clone size: -
D gene: -
V gene: TRBV20-1
CDR3 protein: SARDLRGANPYEQY

clone size: many
D gene: TRBD2
V gene: TRBV28
CDR3 protein: ASSLGASGIIHNEQF

clone size: many
D gene: TRBD1
V gene: TRBV28
CDR3 protein: ASSLTPGGPGAF

clone size: -
D gene: TRBD1
V gene: TRBV7-9
CDR3 protein: ASSFPGGSLANEQF

clone size: few
D gene: -
V gene: TRBV12-3/TRBV12-4
CDR3 protein: ASSFRRKNTEAF

clone size: few
D gene: -
V gene: TRBV3-1
CDR3 protein: ASSLILGELSGNTIY

clone size: few
D gene: TRBD1
V gene: TRBV10-3
CDR3 protein: AISEGDRSYYEQY

clone size: many
D gene: -
V gene: TRBV12-3/TRBV12-4
CDR3 protein: ASSFDRVQPQH

clone size: many
D gene: -
V gene: TRBV20-1
CDR3 protein: SARGTLEDEQY

clone size: few
D gene: TRBD2
V gene: TRBV20-1
CDR3 protein: SARVVPGLAGGNEQF

clone size: -
D gene: TRBD2
V gene: TRBV7-6
CDR3 protein: ASSPPGTSVYEQY

clone size: -
D gene: TRBD2
V gene: TRBV20-1
CDR3 protein: SARGLAGGPVKTQY

clone size: few
D gene: TRBD1
V gene: TRBV7-9
CDR3 protein: ASSFRGLEETQY

clone size: few
D gene: TRBD1
V gene: TRBV2
CDR3 protein: ASSEDGTGGFGGYT

clone size: many
D gene: -
V gene: TRBV28
CDR3 protein: ASSNNPYEQY

clone size: -
D gene: -
V gene: TRBV11-2
CDR3 protein: ASSSNPGRDTQY

clone size: few
D gene: -
V gene: TRBV7-2
CDR3 protein: ASSLGNSDLNYGYT

clone size: many
D gene: TRBD1
V gene: TRBV28
CDR3 protein: ASRETGVIAKNIQY

clone size: many
D gene: TRBD1
V gene: TRBV30
CDR3 protein: AWRGRGSYEQY

clone size: many
D gene: -
V gene: TRBV11-3
CDR3 protein: ASSSHKRELF

clone size: -
D gene: -
V gene: TRBV30
CDR3 protein: AWRGLPETQY

clone size: many
D gene: -
V gene: TRBV7-3
CDR3 protein: ASPGAGDSSYNEQF

clone size: -
D gene: -
V gene: TRBV20-1
CDR3 protein: SARGGSRQAF

clone size: few
D gene: TRBD2
V gene: TRBV20-1
CDR3 protein: SASLSGGLYEQY

clone size: few
D gene: TRBD1
V gene: TRBV20-1
CDR3 protein: SANRDRGLQPQH

clone size: many
D gene: -
V gene: TRBV20-1
CDR3 protein: SARPGQSPYEQY